The TCR beta chain described here comes from a study of blood T cell repertoires in COVID-19. The wider study: Researchers got acute and convalescent COVID-19 samples from the United States, Italy and Spain. The analysed material was cDNA or gDNA that came from T cells, B-cell-depleted T cells, or PBMCs.

TCRdb's copy holds only in-frame clones and misses some; the assay was immunoSEQ multiplex PCR. The sample has approximately 290,000 clones, around 82% seen once. CDR1 and CDR2 (germline): SGHAT, FQNNGV. V gave up 4 bases and J gave up 7 bases; unmatched junction bases: 11. CDR3 length: 15 residues. The Seattle patients, enrolled during active infection, were followed longitudinally. Sequenced: peripheral blood. The source of this sequence is a human donor with COVID-19, enrolled during active disease. The donor label of this sample is uncertain. The chain joins TRBV11-2 to TRBJ2-5; TRBD1 matches 8 bases. CDR3 region: CASSSHSDRAGTQYF. In DNA form, the CDR3 reads TGTGCCAGCAGCTCCCATTCGGACAGGGCCGGGACCCAGTACTTC.